The 14 T cell receptor beta chains below all came from one sample that was sequenced in a study of identical twins. TCRdb re-called the 5' RACE reads with MiXCR, one entry per CDR3 protein. Of 400,000 to 500,000 distinct CDR3 sequences listed, more than 13% are singletons. These sequences were also reported in another study, on yellow fever vaccine responses in identical twins.

Material: CD4+ T cells sorted from blood. The origin of the receptors is a woman aged 18-29 years in good health.

This rearrangement joins TRBV6-2 or TRBV6-3 to TRBJ2-3; no firm D call. There are 14 residues in the CDR3. V dropped 4 bases and J dropped 1 base, with 9 bases sitting between them. Germline CDR1 and CDR2: MNHEY and SVGEGT. This CDR3 reads CASSWKGRTDTQYF. DNA for the CDR3: TGTGCCAGCAGTTGGAAGGGCCGCACAGATACGCAGTATTTT.

The CDR3 bases are TGCGCCAGCAGTGGATCTTACAACAACTTCTACGAGCAGTACTTC. Its translation is CASSGSYNNFYEQYF. The rearrangement links TRBV10-2 to TRBJ2-7; D gene uncertain. In germline, CDR1 is WSHSY, CDR2 SAAADI. V was pared by 4 bases and J by 3 bases, with 16 bases between. CDR3 length: 15 residues.

The sample holds a few counts of this clonotype. The J gene is TRBJ1-2, the V gene TRBV15; possibly TRBD1 for D (6 bases). This CDR3 region has 14 residues. V lost 4 bases and J lost 2, with 11 bases in between. The germline V gene encodes CDR1 LNHNV and CDR2 YYDKDF (reference sequence). Written as DNA, the CDR3 is TGTGCCACCAGCAAAAGAGGACAGAACTATGGCTACACCTTC. Translating it yields CATSKRGQNYGYTF. Supplemented by reference TRBV15 and TRBJ1-2, the full variable domain reads DAMVIQNPRYQVTQFGKPVTLSCSQTLNHNVMYWYQQKSSQAPKLLFHYYDKDFNNEADTPDNFQSRRPNTSFCFLDIRSPGLGDTAMYLCATSKRGQNYGYTFGSGTRLTVV.

The chain has TRBV6-2 or TRBV6-3 and TRBJ2-1; 11 positions agree with TRBD2. Germline-derived CDR1 and CDR2 are MNHEY and SVGEGT. Unmatched junction bases numbered 5, after V lost 5 bases and J lost 5 bases. The CDR3 length is 15 residues. CDR3 sequence reads: CASSDGTSGHNEQFF. In DNA form, the CDR3 reads TGTGCCAGCAGTGACGGGACTAGCGGTCACAATGAGCAGTTCTTC.

The CDR3 spells CASSEQPLGHEQFF. The CDR3 DNA is TGTGCCAGCAGTGAACAGCCCCTCGGCCATGAGCAGTTCTTC. This chain connects TRBV25-1 to TRBJ2-1; no clear D gene. CDR3 length: 14 amino acids. Germline loops: CDR1 MGHDK, CDR2 SYGVNS. V lost 2 bases, J lost 8 bases, and 13 bases lay in between.

This clonotype has ten or more counts. The chain carries TRBV2 and TRBJ2-7; D may match TRBD1 or TRBD2 (5 bases each). CDR1 and CDR2 from the germline V gene are SNHLY and FYNNEI. The CDR3 extends over 12 amino acids. Between the trimmed V and J ends, which lost 4 bases and 3 bases, there was a span of 7 bases. The CDR3 loop reads CASSGGFYEQYF. Here the CDR3 DNA reads TGTGCCAGCAGTGGGGGGTTCTACGAGCAGTACTTC. The whole variable domain, filled in from reference TRBV2 and TRBJ2-7, reads EPEVTQTPSHQVTQMGQEVILRCVPISNHLYFYWYRQILGQKVEFLVSFYNNEISEKSEIFDDQFSVERPDGSNFTLKIRSTKLEDSAMYFCASSGGFYEQYFGPGTRLTVT.

The CDR3 region is CASSLFLGDQFF. CDR3 coding DNA: TGTGCCAGCAGTTTGTTTCTGGGTGACCAGTTCTTC. This chain joins TRBV12-3 or TRBV12-4 and TRBJ2-1; D is undetermined. This CDR3 has 12 residues. The V end was cut by 3 bases, the J end by 13 bases, with 13 bases between.

The rearrangement links TRBV6-5 to TRBJ2-5; no reliable D call. The germline V gene encodes CDR1 MNHEY and CDR2 SVGAGI. Trimming took 2 bases from V and 0 from J, leaving 7 bases between them. This CDR3 contains 14 residues. The CDR3 sequence is CASSYGTDQETQYF. The CDR3 DNA is TGTGCCAGCAGTTACGGTACAGACCAAGAGACCCAGTACTTC.

This clonotype was seen more than once but under ten times. Here the CDR3 reads CASSPPDRGRAADTQYF. DNA for the CDR3: TGTGCCAGCAGCCCCCCAGACCGGGGCAGGGCGGCAGATACGCAGTATTTT. The V and J genes are TRBV11-2 and TRBJ2-3; D might be TRBD1 or TRBD2, each matching 5 bases. Germline V lookup: CDR1 SGHAT, CDR2 FQNNGV. Trimming cost V 5 bases and J 4 bases, with 22 bases left between them. This CDR3 is 17 amino acids long. Drawing the rest from reference TRBV11-2 and TRBJ2-3, the complete variable domain is EAGVAQSPRYKIIEKRQSVAFWCNPISGHATLYWYQQILGQGPKLLIQFQNNGVVDDSQLPKDRFSAERLKGVDSTLKIQPAKLEDSAVYLCASSPPDRGRAADTQYFGPGTRLTVL.

V usage is TRBV7-2 and J usage is TRBJ2-5, with D possibly being TRBD2 (6 bases). CDR1 is SGHTA, CDR2 FQGNSA, per germline. V lost 5 bases, J lost 2 bases, and 12 bases lay in between. The CDR3 consists of 14 residues. DNA of the CDR3: TGTGCCAGCAGCCGGAGCGGGCCTCAAGAGACCCAGTACTTC. It codes for CASSRSGPQETQYF. Filled out from reference TRBV7-2 and TRBJ2-5, the complete variable domain reads GAGVSQSPSNKVTEKGKDVELRCDPISGHTALYWYRQSLGQGLEFLIYFQGNSAPDKSGLPSDRFSAERTGGSVSTLTIQRTQQEDSAVYLCASSRSGPQETQYFGPGTRLLVL.

This clonotype was seen a handful of times. The chain is built from TRBV11-2 and TRBJ1-5; D is ambiguous. Germline CDR1 and CDR2: SGHAT and FQNNGV. Between the trimmed V and J ends, which lost 0 bases and 10 bases, there was a span of 10 bases. This CDR3 region has 13 residues. The DNA for the CDR3 is TGTGCCAGCAGCTTAGATGGATTGAGACCCCAGCATTTT. Protein: CASSLDGLRPQHF.

Ten or more counts support this clonotype. The chain uses TRBV20-1 and TRBJ2-4; either TRBD1 or TRBD2 may fit D (5 bases each). Trimming took 6 bases from V and 0 from J, leaving 12 bases between them. CDR3 length: 14 residues. The germline V gene encodes CDR1 DFQATT and CDR2 SNEGSKA (reference sequence). In DNA form, the CDR3 reads TGCAGTGCGACGGGACCTAAAGCCAAAAACATTCAGTACTTC. This sequence encodes CSATGPKAKNIQYF.

The rearrangement uses TRBV12-3 or TRBV12-4 and TRBJ2-1; 10 bases are shared with TRBD1. J lost 3 bases, V lost 7 bases, and 6 bases had no gene match. CDR3 length equals 15 residues. CDR3 in DNA: TGTGCCAGCATCTTGAGGACAGGGGGCTACAATGAGCAGTTCTTC. Protein product: CASILRTGGYNEQFF.

This clonotype was detected only a few times. This rearrangement joins TRBV5-6 to TRBJ2-2; D might be TRBD1 (5 bases). Germline loops: CDR1 SGHDT, CDR2 YYEEEE. This CDR3 region has 16 residues. Trimming removed 2 bases from V and 2 bases from J, with 13 bases in between. DNA for the CDR3: TGTGCCAGCAGCTTTGGTGCAGGACAAAACACCGGGGAGCTGTTTTTT. Translating gives CASSFGAGQNTGELFF.